The rows below give T cell receptor beta chains drawn from one sample of a study of blood T cell repertoires in COVID-19. This table comes from immunoSEQ multiplex PCR, and its TCRdb copy is limited to in-frame clones, with some not included. The table includes 200,000 to 300,000 clones, over 75% detected once. Sequenced input: peripheral blood. Every receptor here comes from a woman in her thirties with acute or convalescent COVID-19. Both conserved end residues are part of each CDR3. The D gene is left open where the match is weak. Not every row has a clone size; where given, it reads once, few, many or a size class.

v_gene	j_gene	len	d_gene	abundance	CDR3nt	CDR3aa
TRBV5-1	TRBJ2-7	15	TRBD1	-	TGCGCCAGCAGCTTGGTGGGGACAGGGCCCTACGAGCAGTACTTC	CASSLVGTGPYEQYF
TRBV27	TRBJ2-3	15	-	-	TGTGCCAGCAGTTTAAGCCCTCTGACAGTCAACCCCTTTGCTTTT	CASSLSPLTVNPFAF
TRBV28	TRBJ2-1	16	TRBD2	-	TGTGCCAGCAGTTTATATCTAGCGGTACATAGGAATGAGCAGTTCTTC	CASSLYLAVHRNEQFF
TRBV27	TRBJ2-5	16	TRBD2	once	TGTGCCAGCAGTTCAACATGGCTAGCGGGAGGGGAGACCCAGTACTTC	CASSSTWLAGGETQYF
TRBV27	TRBJ2-5	17	-	once	TGTGCCAGCAGTTTCCTACCGAAACCTAGCCCCGTCGAGACCCAGTACTTC	CASSFLPKPSPVETQYF
TRBV29-1	TRBJ1-1	12	-	-	TGCAGCGTTGAATCCAGTCGGGCTGAAGCTTTCTTT	CSVESSRAEAFF
TRBV9	TRBJ2-7	15	-	-	TGTGCCAGCAGCGTAGAGGGGCAGCCGCTCTCCGAGCAGTACTTC	CASSVEGQPLSEQYF
TRBV11-2	TRBJ2-1	12	-	-	TGTGCCAGCAGCTTGCAGGGTCATGAGCAGTTCTTC	CASSLQGHEQFF
TRBV10-2	TRBJ2-1	15	TRBD2	many	TGCGCCAGCAGTGCCCAAGGTCTGGCGGGAGATGAGCAGTTCTTC	CASSAQGLAGDEQFF
TRBV6-5	TRBJ2-7	13	-	-	TGTGCCAGCAGTTACTCCCCTAGCGAAGAGCAGTACTTC	CASSYSPSEEQYF
TRBV24-1	TRBJ1-3	15	TRBD1	-	TGTGCCACCAGTGCAGGGGGCAATGCTGGAAACACCATATATTTT	CATSAGGNAGNTIYF
TRBV10-3	TRBJ2-7	14	-	-	TGTGCCATCAGTGATCCCCTCAGGGCAAACGAGCAGTACTTC	CAISDPLRANEQYF
TRBV19	TRBJ2-7	15	TRBD2	-	TGTGCCAGTAGTCTAGCGGGGGATTTTTTATACGAGCAGTACTTC	CASSLAGDFLYEQYF
TRBV12-2	TRBJ2-2	16	-	-	TGTGCAAGTCGCCACCTTGGGGGGGCGGGTACCGGGGAGCTGTTTTTT	CASRHLGGAGTGELFF
TRBV5-1	TRBJ1-4	16	TRBD1	once	TGCGCCAGCAGCTTGCCGGGACAGGGATCTAATGAAAAACTGTTTTTT	CASSLPGQGSNEKLFF
TRBV2	TRBJ1-5	15	-	-	TGTGCCAGCAGTGAAGGGACAGATAGCAATCAGCCCCAGCATTTT	CASSEGTDSNQPQHF
TRBV6-2/TRBV6-3	TRBJ2-7	13	-	-	TGTGCCAGCAGTTACCGCCGGTTGTACGAGCAGTACTTC	CASSYRRLYEQYF
TRBV9	TRBJ2-7	19	TRBD2	once	TGTGCCAGCAGCGTAGTCTCTAGCGGGCCGCCTACACATTCCTACGAGCAGTACTTC	CASSVVSSGPPTHSYEQYF
TRBV6-2/TRBV6-3	TRBJ2-7	16	TRBD2	-	TGTGCCAGCAGTTACCCTCTGGCGGGAGGGAGATACGAGCAGTACTTC	CASSYPLAGGRYEQYF
TRBV7-2	TRBJ2-3	13	TRBD1	-	TGTGCCAGCAGCCCCAGGGGACAGACTACGCAGTATTTT	CASSPRGQTTQYF
TRBV3-1/TRBV3-2	TRBJ1-5	15	-	-	TGTGCCAGCAGCCAAGTTCCCGGGTCCAATCAGCCCCAGCATTTT	CASSQVPGSNQPQHF
TRBV19	TRBJ2-1	14	-	-	TGTGCCAGTAGTATACGGACTACCAACAATGAGCAGTTCTTC	CASSIRTTNNEQFF
TRBV5-5	TRBJ2-7	15	TRBD1	-	TGTGCCAGCAGCTTGGCCCTCGGACAGGCCTACGAGCAGTACTTC	CASSLALGQAYEQYF
TRBV7-3	TRBJ2-7	15	TRBD2	-	TGTGCCAGCAGCTTAACGGGAGGGCCGGGATACGAGCAGTACTTC	CASSLTGGPGYEQYF
TRBV7-6	TRBJ2-1	12	-	once	TGTGCCAGCAGCCCCTCCGGAGATGAGCAGTTCTTC	CASSPSGDEQFF
TRBV27	TRBJ2-7	13	-	-	TGTGCCAGCAGTCAACAGGGTTTCTACGAGCAGTACTTC	CASSQQGFYEQYF
TRBV7-3	TRBJ2-5	13	TRBD2	-	TGTGCCAGCAGTCCCGGGAGGGGGGAGACCCAGTACTTC	CASSPGRGETQYF
TRBV6-5	TRBJ2-2	15	TRBD2	-	TGTGCCAGCAGTTATTCAAGCGGGAGGGCCGGGGAGCTGTTTTTT	CASSYSSGRAGELFF
TRBV11-2	TRBJ2-1	14	-	-	TGTGCCAGCAGCGTACAGGGCCGCTACAATGAGCAGTTCTTC	CASSVQGRYNEQFF
TRBV27	TRBJ2-4	16	TRBD2	-	TGTGCCAGCAGTTTATACCATCCCGGGACTAATAACATTCAGTACTTC	CASSLYHPGTNNIQYF
TRBV25-1	TRBJ1-1	13	-	-	TGTGCCAGCAGCAGGGCGGGGGCAGCTGAAGCTTTCTTT	CASSRAGAAEAFF
TRBV20-1	TRBJ1-5	16	-	-	TGCAGTGCTAGTCGAGCAGGTCGGTCGGGCAATCAGCCCCAGCATTTT	CSASRAGRSGNQPQHF
TRBV24-1	TRBJ2-5	15	-	-	TGTGCCACCAGTGATTTCACCGGGAATCAAGAGACCCAGTACTTC	CATSDFTGNQETQYF
TRBV11-3	TRBJ1-2	14	-	-	TGTGCCAGCAGCCCAAGGACAGAGAACTATGGCTACACCTTC	CASSPRTENYGYTF
TRBV12-3/TRBV12-4	TRBJ1-2	11	-	-	TGTGCCAGCAGTTCCTACCTAGGCTACACCTTC	CASSSYLGYTF
TRBV6-2/TRBV6-3	TRBJ2-7	15	TRBD1	few	TGTGCCAGCAGTTACTCACAGGGGGCGGGCTACGAGCAGTACTTC	CASSYSQGAGYEQYF
TRBV11-1	TRBJ2-3	14	TRBD1	-	TGTGCCAGCGGGACAGCGATATCCACAGATACGCAGTATTTT	CASGTAISTDTQYF
TRBV7-9	TRBJ1-2	14	TRBD1	-	TGTGCCAGCAGCTTTCCTCAGGGGGCGGATGGCTACACCTTC	CASSFPQGADGYTF
TRBV7-9	TRBJ2-7	12	-	-	TGTGCCAGCAGCCGCGGGGACTACGAGCAGTACTTC	CASSRGDYEQYF